This T cell receptor beta chain was retrieved from a study of T cell changes during pregnancy in multiple sclerosis. Clones were sequenced by immunoSEQ multiplex PCR, and TCRdb holds only the in-frame ones, with some missing. The sample lists around 25,000 clones, 88% seen once, with more than 6.5% in the top ten. Sample: CD8+ T cells from peripheral blood mononuclear cells, taken in the second trimester of pregnancy. The source of this sequence is a female donor with multiple sclerosis, enrolled in a pregnancy study.

Here the CDR3 reads CASSPRGTNEKLFF. The CDR3 region has the DNA TGCGCCAGCAGCCCTAGGGGGACTAATGAAAAACTGTTTTTT. The chain combines TRBV4-1 with TRBJ1-4; the D gene is possibly TRBD1 (6 bases). The germline V gene has CDR1 MGHRA and CDR2 YSYEKL. The CDR3 length is 14 residues. Trimming took off 4 bases at V and 2 bases at J, with 8 bases between the two ends.